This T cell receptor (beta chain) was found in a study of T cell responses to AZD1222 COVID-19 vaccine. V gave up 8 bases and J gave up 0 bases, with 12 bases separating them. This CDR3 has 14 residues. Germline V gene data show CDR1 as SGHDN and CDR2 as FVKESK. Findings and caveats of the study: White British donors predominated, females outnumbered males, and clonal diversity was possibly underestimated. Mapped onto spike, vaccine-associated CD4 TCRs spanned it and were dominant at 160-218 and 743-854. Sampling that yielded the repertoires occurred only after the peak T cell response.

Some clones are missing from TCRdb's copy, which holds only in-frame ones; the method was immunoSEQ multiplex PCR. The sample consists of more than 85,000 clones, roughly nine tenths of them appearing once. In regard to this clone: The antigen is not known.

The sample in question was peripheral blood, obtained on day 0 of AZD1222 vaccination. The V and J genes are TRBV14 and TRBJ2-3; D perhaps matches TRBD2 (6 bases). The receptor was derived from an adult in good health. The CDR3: CASQRGISTDTQYF. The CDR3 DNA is TGTGCCAGCCAACGGGGGATTAGCACAGATACGCAGTATTTT.